These 6 T cell receptor beta chains originate from one sample sequenced in a study of neurological immune-mediated disorders. MiXCR was run by TCRdb on the 5' RACE reads, yielding one entry per CDR3 protein. Of approximately 37,000 distinct CDR3 sequences listed, roughly 3.1% are singletons. Time point of the sample: longitudinal time-point 1 (baseline). Sequenced: PBMCs. Every receptor here comes from a woman aged 55-75 years with multiple sclerosis.

Ten or more counts support this clonotype. The chain has TRBV6-1 and TRBJ2-2, with a possible D match to TRBD2 (5 bases). The germline CDR1 and CDR2 sequences are MNHNS and SASEGT. This CDR3 is 17 amino acids long. Deletions cut 5 bases from V and 4 bases from J, with 20 bases between. DNA of the CDR3: TGTGCCAGCAGTTTCAGCCGTCTGGGAGCTGGCACCGGGGAGCTGTTTTTT. Its translation is CASSFSRLGAGTGELFF.

This clonotype was counted at least ten times. The V call is TRBV6-1, the J call TRBJ2-1; no firm D call. This CDR3 comprises 11 residues. The germline CDR1 and CDR2 sequences are MNHNS and SASEGT. The V gene lost 3 bases and the J gene lost 8 bases, with 5 bases spanning the gap. CDR3 sequence reads: CASSDLYEQFF. CDR3 nucleotide sequence: TGTGCCAGCAGTGATCTCTATGAGCAGTTCTTC.

This clonotype appeared many times. V gene TRBV27 combines with J gene TRBJ2-5; 9 nucleotides match TRBD1. Germline V gene data show CDR1 as MNHEY and CDR2 as SMNVEV (reference sequence). The CDR3 length is 14 residues. V lost 2 bases to trimming and J lost 5 bases; unmatched junction nucleotides: 3. For the CDR3, the DNA is TGTGCCAGCAGTTTAGGGGACAGGGAGGAGACCCAGTACTTC. Protein sequence: CASSLGDREETQYF.

This clonotype showed up many times. This chain connects TRBV14 to TRBJ2-7, with no clear D. This CDR3 comprises 13 residues. Trimming removed 1 base at V and 0 bases at J, with 4 bases between. The germline V gene encodes CDR1 SGHDN and CDR2 FVKESK. In nucleotides, the CDR3 is TGTGCCAGCAGCCAAGGCTCCTCCTACGAGCAGTACTTC. This gives the protein CASSQGSSYEQYF.

This clonotype was detected ten times or more. This sequence joins TRBV6-6 and TRBJ1-5; D uncertain. This CDR3 has 17 amino acids. V lost 2 bases to trimming and J lost 0 bases, with 14 bases between them. From germline, CDR1 is MNHNY and CDR2 SVGAGI (reference sequence). The CDR3 here is CASSYGRITDSNQPQHF. In DNA, the CDR3 is TGTGCCAGCAGTTACGGACGGATAACTGATAGCAATCAGCCCCAGCATTTT.

The CDR3: CSASHRGTDLNTEAFF. In nucleotides, the CDR3 is TGCAGTGCTAGTCACAGGGGGACGGACTTGAACACTGAAGCTTTCTTT. V gene TRBV20-1 combines with J gene TRBJ1-1; TRBD1 matches at 8 bases. The CDR3 sequence is 16 residues long. CDR1 DFQATT and CDR2 SNEGSKA come from the germline V gene (reference sequence). The junction had 9 bases not matched to a gene; V was cut back by 3 bases and J by 0 bases.